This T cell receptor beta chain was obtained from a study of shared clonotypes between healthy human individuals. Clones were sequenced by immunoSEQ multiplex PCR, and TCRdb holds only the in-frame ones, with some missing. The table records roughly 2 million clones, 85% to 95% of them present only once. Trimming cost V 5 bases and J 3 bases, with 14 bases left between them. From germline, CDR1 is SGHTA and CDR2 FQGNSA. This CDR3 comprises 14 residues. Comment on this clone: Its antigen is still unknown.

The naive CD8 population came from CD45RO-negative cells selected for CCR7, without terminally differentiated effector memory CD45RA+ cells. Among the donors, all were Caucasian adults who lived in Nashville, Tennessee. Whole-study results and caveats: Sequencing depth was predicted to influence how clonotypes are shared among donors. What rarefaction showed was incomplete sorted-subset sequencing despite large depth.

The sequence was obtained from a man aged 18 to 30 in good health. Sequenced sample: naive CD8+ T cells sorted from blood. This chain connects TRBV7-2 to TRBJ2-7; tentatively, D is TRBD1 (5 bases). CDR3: CASSRDRTYYEQYF. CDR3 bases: TGTGCCAGCAGCCGAGACAGAACCTACTACGAGCAGTACTTC.